This TCR beta chain stems from a study of CD8 T cells in ankylosing spondylitis. The table lists this clonotype with a few counts. In TCRdb, the 5' RACE reads were re-called with MiXCR into one record per CDR3 protein. The sample yields just over 300,000 distinct CDR3 sequences, around 21% seen once. This sequence was found in a female donor with ankylosing spondylitis or in good health (not recorded which). Sequences were obtained from blood, either unsorted or a sorted T cell fraction (not recorded which).

CDR3 region: CASSLMPGMSNEQFF. Written as DNA, the CDR3 is TGTGCCAGCAGCTTAATGCCGGGAATGAGCAATGAGCAGTTCTTC. This chain links TRBV7-3 with TRBJ2-1, with D perhaps matching TRBD2 (5 bases). CDR3 length equals 15 residues. Trimming shortened V by 1 base and J by 6 bases, and 13 bases separated the two germline ends. Looked up from germline, CDR1 is SGHTA and CDR2 is FQGTGA.